A selection of T cell receptor beta chains follows, all from one sample in a study of T cell changes during pregnancy in multiple sclerosis. Some clones are missing from TCRdb's copy, which holds only in-frame ones; the method was immunoSEQ multiplex PCR. The sample contains under 85,000 clones, more than 85% of which appear only once. Sequences were derived from CD4+ T cells from peripheral blood mononuclear cells, sampled in the third trimester of pregnancy. Receptor source: a female donor in good health, enrolled as a control in a pregnancy study. Both conserved end residues are part of each CDR3. The order of the fields is V gene, D gene, J gene, clone size, CDR3 protein, CDR3 DNA. The D gene is left open where the match is weak. Clone sizes are given selectively: once, few, many, or a class where the clone is expanded.

TRBV19	-	TRBJ1-6	few	CASSTGAYNSPLHF	TGTGCCAGTAGTACAGGGGCTTATAATTCACCCCTCCACTTT
TRBV2	TRBD1	TRBJ1-2	-	CASSEGTGDYGYTF	TGTGCCAGCAGTGAAGGGACAGGGGACTATGGCTACACCTTC
TRBV19	-	TRBJ2-4	-	CASSPTRRFDIQYF	TGTGCCAGTAGCCCTACGCGGCGGTTCGACATTCAGTACTTC
TRBV19	-	TRBJ1-1	once	CASSGARRTEAFF	TGTGCCAGTAGCGGAGCCCGGAGGACTGAAGCTTTCTTT
TRBV5-1	TRBD1	TRBJ2-1	-	CASSSSQGTHEQFF	TGCGCCAGCAGCTCTTCACAGGGGACCCATGAGCAGTTCTTC
TRBV11-2	TRBD2	TRBJ2-7	-	CASSPIARGGSYEQYF	TGTGCCAGCAGCCCGATCGCCCGGGGGGGATCCTACGAGCAGTACTTC
TRBV7-2	TRBD1	TRBJ2-7	-	CASSPWDRREQYF	TGTGCCAGCAGCCCATGGGACAGGCGCGAGCAGTACTTC
TRBV6-5	TRBD1	TRBJ1-2	-	CASSYSDRALYGYTF	TGTGCCAGCAGTTACTCGGACAGGGCTCTCTATGGCTACACCTTC
TRBV7-3	TRBD1	TRBJ2-2	-	CASSLGSRRGTGGTGELFF	TGTGCCAGCAGCTTAGGCTCGAGGAGGGGGACAGGGGGGACCGGGGAGCTGTTTTTT
TRBV13	TRBD1	TRBJ1-4	-	CASSSRDRGRNEKLFF	TGTGCCAGCAGCTCTCGGGACAGGGGGCGGAATGAAAAACTGTTTTTT
TRBV5-1	-	TRBJ1-4	-	CASSYLGGVANEKLFF	TGCGCCAGCAGTTATCTCGGAGGGGTAGCTAATGAAAAACTGTTTTTT
TRBV7-3	TRBD1	TRBJ2-1	-	CASSLGTGNVQFF	TGTGCCAGCAGCTTAGGGACAGGGAACGTGCAGTTCTTC
TRBV6-4	TRBD1	TRBJ1-4	-	CASRETGGEDEKLFF	TGTGCCAGCAGGGAAACAGGGGGGGAAGATGAAAAACTGTTTTTT
TRBV7-2	-	TRBJ2-7	-	CASSLGAPHIPYEQYF	TGTGCCAGCAGCTTAGGGGCCCCGCATATACCCTACGAGCAGTACTTC
TRBV4-2	-	TRBJ2-5	-	CASSQDRGGETQYF	TGTGCCAGCAGCCAAGATAGGGGTGGGGAGACCCAGTACTTC
TRBV19	TRBD1	TRBJ1-1	-	CASSKVRGRGLDTEAFF	TGTGCCAGTAGTAAGGTCAGGGGGCGAGGTTTGGACACTGAAGCTTTCTTT
TRBV18	TRBD1	TRBJ2-7	-	CASSPGQADYEQYF	TGTGCCAGCTCACCGGGACAGGCCGACTACGAGCAGTACTTC
TRBV7-2	-	TRBJ1-2	-	CASSLDVGGGYGYTF	TGTGCCAGCAGCTTAGATGTCGGGGGGGGCTATGGCTACACCTTC
TRBV5-1	-	TRBJ2-2	-	CASSSDQVSGGELFF	TGCGCCAGCAGCTCTGACCAGGTTTCCGGCGGGGAGCTGTTTTTT
TRBV30	-	TRBJ1-1	-	CAWTGQPNTEAFF	TGTGCCTGGACAGGACAGCCGAACACTGAAGCTTTCTTT
TRBV9	-	TRBJ2-3	-	CASSVKDTQYF	TGTGCCAGCAGCGTTAAAGATACGCAGTATTTT
TRBV4-2	-	TRBJ2-2	-	CASSQDNALSGELFF	TGTGCCAGCAGCCAAGATAACGCCCTCAGCGGGGAGCTGTTTTTT
TRBV7-9	-	TRBJ1-6	-	CASSSLGGLNSPLHF	TGTGCCAGCAGCTCCTTGGGGGGGCTGAATTCACCCCTCCACTTT
TRBV11-2	TRBD2	TRBJ2-3	-	CASSLAGPGGTDTQYF	TGTGCCAGCAGCTTAGCAGGGCCCGGGGGGACAGATACGCAGTATTTT
TRBV15	-	TRBJ1-2	-	CATSRDRVNHGYGYTF	TGTGCCACCAGCAGAGACAGGGTAAATCATGGCTATGGCTACACCTTC
TRBV30	-	TRBJ1-6	few	CAWSGGLTGSPLHF	TGTGCCTGGAGTGGGGGCCTAACTGGTTCACCCCTCCACTTT
TRBV5-4	TRBD2	TRBJ2-3	-	CASSLDPAGGTDTQYF	TGTGCCAGCAGCTTGGATCCGGCGGGGGGCACAGATACGCAGTATTTT
TRBV7-2	TRBD1	TRBJ2-7	-	CASSLAPGQGAHEQYF	TGTGCCAGCAGCTTAGCCCCGGGACAGGGGGCCCACGAGCAGTACTTC
TRBV5-6	-	TRBJ1-4	-	CASSLDTTEKLFF	TGTGCCAGCAGTCTGGACACCACTGAAAAACTGTTTTTT
TRBV11-2	-	TRBJ1-5	-	CASSLVRDQPQHF	TGTGCCAGCAGCTTAGTGAGGGATCAGCCCCAGCATTTT
TRBV15	TRBD1	TRBJ1-4	-	CATSQRQGDEKLFF	TGTGCCACCAGCCAAAGACAGGGGGATGAAAAACTGTTTTTT
TRBV19	TRBD1	TRBJ1-2	few	CASSSQPPGTGNGYTF	TGTGCCAGTAGTTCCCAACCTCCCGGGACAGGGAATGGCTACACCTTC
TRBV6-6	-	TRBJ2-7	-	CASSLPRGSSYEQYF	TGTGCCAGCAGCCTCCCGCGAGGGAGCTCCTACGAGCAGTACTTC